This entry lists 15 T cell receptor beta chains sequenced from one sample in a study of shared clonotypes between healthy human individuals. Assay used: immunoSEQ multiplex PCR; TCRdb lists only in-frame clones, some missing. This sample has roughly 2.2 million clones, with 85% to 95% found just once. The material sequenced was naive CD4+ T cells from PBMCs. The sample's subset: CD45RA+ positively selected. The receptors come from a man aged 18 to 29 in good health. Some clones in this sample may be carry-over from other donors' samples.

The chain couples TRBV9 to TRBJ2-5; the match to TRBD1 covers 9 bases. The CDR3 extends over 15 amino acids. J gave up 4 bases and V 0 bases, and 4 bases lay outside the gene matches. Looked up from germline, CDR1 is SGDLS and CDR2 is YYNGEE. The CDR3 spells CASSVGGTGLETQYF. CDR3 DNA: TGTGCCAGCAGCGTAGGGGGGACAGGGTTAGAGACCCAGTACTTC.

This clone showed up just once. The chain joins TRBV5-1 to TRBJ1-1, with D maybe TRBD1 (5 bases). Trimming pared 2 bases from V and 3 bases from J, leaving 8 bases between. This CDR3 contains 13 residues. CDR1 and CDR2 (germline): SGHRS, YFSETQ. The CDR3 DNA is TGCGCCAGCAGCTTAACACAGGACACTGAAGCTTTCTTT. Its protein is CASSLTQDTEAFF.

This chain links TRBV28 with TRBJ2-2; 8 positions match TRBD1. J was trimmed by 4 bases and V by 6 bases; bases with no gene match: 4. Germline CDR1 and CDR2: MDHEN and SYDVKM. This CDR3 comprises 14 residues. CDR3 DNA sequence: TGTGCCAGCAGCTTGACAGGGGTCACCGGGGAGCTGTTTTTT. Its translation: CASSLTGVTGELFF. Drawing the rest from reference TRBV28 and TRBJ2-2, the complete variable domain is DVKVTQSSRYLVKRTGEKVFLECVQDMDHENMFWYRQDPGLGLRLIYFSYDVKMKEKGDIPEGYSVSREKKERFSLILESASTNQTSMYLCASSLTGVTGELFFGEGSRLTVL.

This chain joins TRBV13 and TRBJ1-2; D unresolved. The germline V gene has CDR1 PRHDT and CDR2 FYEKMQ (reference sequence). The CDR3 totals 14 residues. Deletions cut 3 bases from V and 4 bases from J, with 12 bases between. For the CDR3, the DNA is TGTGCCAGCAGCTTGCGGGTCCTGGTCTATGGCTACACCTTC. Translation: CASSLRVLVYGYTF. Based on the CDR3 plus reference TRBV13 and TRBJ1-2, the full variable domain is AAGVIQSPRHLIKEKRETATLKCYPIPRHDTVYWYQQGPGQDPQFLISFYEKMQSDKGSIPDRFSAQQFSDYHSELNMSSLELGDSALYFCASSLRVLVYGYTFGSGTRLTVV.

The V and J genes are TRBV28 and TRBJ1-5; 7 bases fit TRBD1. Germline V gene data show CDR1 as MDHEN and CDR2 as SYDVKM. The CDR3 length is 15 residues. Germline trimming cut 6 bases from V and 5 bases from J; bases unmatched to any gene: 10. The chain's CDR3 is CASSFLDREDQPQHF. CDR3 nucleotide sequence: TGTGCCAGCAGCTTTCTTGACAGGGAGGATCAGCCCCAGCATTTT.

The chain is built from TRBV2 and TRBJ1-5; 8 bases are shared with TRBD1. This CDR3 contains 13 residues. With 5 bases clipped from V and 7 bases from J, the junction kept 4 bases outside the gene matches. CDR1 is SNHLY and CDR2 is FYNNEI in the germline V gene. The DNA of the CDR3 is TGTGCCAGCAGTCGGACAGGGTGGCAGCCCCAGCATTTT. This encodes CASSRTGWQPQHF.

J is TRBJ2-1 and V is TRBV5-4; D is tentatively TRBD1 or TRBD2 (5 bases each). Trimming left V 0 bases short and J 2 bases short, with 15 bases between. CDR1 and CDR2 (germline): SGHNT, YYREEE (reference sequence). The CDR3 is 17 residues long. The CDR3 is CASSLGGTSGAYNEQFF. CDR3 nucleotides: TGTGCCAGCAGCTTGGGAGGGACCAGTGGGGCCTACAATGAGCAGTTCTTC.

The V call is TRBV5-6, the J call TRBJ2-7; TRBD1 is a possible D gene (6 bases). The CDR3 has 15 residues. V lost 1 base to trimming and J lost 0 bases, with 11 bases between them. Germline-derived CDR1 and CDR2 are SGHDT and YYEEEE. The CDR3 loop is CASSLPGQHSYEQYF. The CDR3 bases are TGTGCCAGCAGCTTGCCCGGACAGCACTCCTACGAGCAGTACTTC.

This chain joins TRBV27 and TRBJ1-2; possible D gene TRBD1, 6 bases. Looked up from germline, CDR1 is MNHEY and CDR2 is SMNVEV (reference sequence). The CDR3 runs 14 residues. Trimming removed 2 bases from V and 5 bases from J, with 12 bases in between. The CDR3 region is CASSLVQGMYGYTF. CDR3 nucleotides: TGTGCCAGCAGTTTAGTCCAGGGGATGTATGGCTACACCTTC.

This chain connects TRBV29-1 to TRBJ2-7; D may be TRBD1 or TRBD2 (6 bases each). Germline CDR1 reads SQVTM; CDR2 reads ANQGSEA. Trimming stripped 0 bases from V and 6 bases from J, with 18 bases between. The CDR3 totals 15 residues. The CDR3 DNA is TGCAGCGTTGAAGACCAACCTTGGGGGGCCGGCGAGCAGTACTTC. Amino acids: CSVEDQPWGAGEQYF.

The CDR3 coding sequence is TGTGCCTGGAGTGGGCTTGTCGACGAGCAGTACTTC. Its protein product is CAWSGLVDEQYF. This chain uses TRBV30 with TRBJ2-7; D remains unclear. Germline CDR1 GTSNPN, CDR2 SVGIG (reference sequence). The CDR3 spans 12 residues. V lost 1 base, J lost 5 bases, and 9 bases lay in between.

The chain uses TRBV5-4 and TRBJ2-3; 14 bases fit TRBD2. The V and J ends lost 3 bases and 3 bases, in that order; junction bases with no gene match: 12. There are 19 residues in the CDR3. Germline V gene sequence: CDR1 SGHNT, CDR2 YYREEE (reference sequence). The CDR3 loop is CASSSRTSGRWEGTDTQYF. CDR3 nucleotide sequence: TGTGCCAGCAGCTCAAGGACTAGCGGGAGGTGGGAAGGGACAGATACGCAGTATTTT.

The chain has TRBV23-1 and TRBJ2-7, with D perhaps matching TRBD2 (5 bases). TRBV23-1 qualifies as an ORF whose function is uncertain. The V end was cut by 2 bases, the J end by 5 bases, with 25 bases between. CDR3 length: 18 residues. Here the CDR3 reads CASSQPPLRTRRRDEQYF. Written as DNA, the CDR3 is TGCGCCAGCAGTCAACCCCCATTGCGGACTCGGAGAAGGGACGAGCAGTACTTC.

The chain uses TRBV28 and TRBJ2-1; 12 bases fit TRBD2. Trimming removed 7 bases from V and 8 bases from J; junction bases left unmatched: 12. The germline gives CDR1 MDHEN, CDR2 SYDVKM. The CDR3 has 16 amino acids. The CDR3 DNA reads as TGTGCCAGCACCCGAAAGTGGGCTAGCGGGAGGGATGAGCAGTTCTTC. This gives the protein CASTRKWASGRDEQFF.

V usage is TRBV6-1 and J usage is TRBJ2-1; 11 nucleotides align to TRBD2. The germline V gene encodes CDR1 MNHNS and CDR2 SASEGT. The V and J ends lost 2 bases and 0 bases, in that order; junction bases with no gene match: 12. CDR3 length: 20 residues. In DNA, the CDR3 is TGTGCCAGCAGTGAAAGCCCGTTACTAGCGGGAGTCTTCTCCTACAATGAGCAGTTCTTC. Protein sequence: CASSESPLLAGVFSYNEQFF.